These 30 T cell receptor beta chains came from one sample sequenced in a study of blood T cell repertoires in COVID-19. Sequencing used immunoSEQ multiplex PCR; TCRdb keeps in-frame clones, though not all of them. Counted here are 40,000 to 65,000 clones, about 86% occurring once; the ten biggest clones make up about an eighth. The sequencing sample was made of peripheral blood. The receptor source for this set is an older man with active COVID-19.

This clone was observed at least ten times. This chain links TRBV7-3 with TRBJ1-1; D is uncertain. Trimming stripped 5 bases from V and 2 bases from J, with 9 bases between. CDR3 length: 13 residues. Germline V lookup: CDR1 SGHTA, CDR2 FQGTGA. The CDR3 loop is CASSDNRNTEAFF. Here the CDR3 DNA reads TGTGCCAGCAGCGACAACCGAAACACTGAAGCTTTCTTT.

V usage is TRBV6-5 and J usage is TRBJ2-5; 10 positions match TRBD1. V gave up 6 bases and J gave up 4 bases; unmatched junction bases: 5. Germline CDR1 MNHEY, CDR2 SVGAGI. The CDR3 totals 14 residues. The CDR3 here is CASSRWTGGETQYF. The CDR3 DNA reads TGTGCCAGCAGCCGCTGGACAGGGGGAGAGACCCAGTACTTC.

This clone was picked up one time. The V gene is TRBV5-1, the J gene TRBJ2-5, with D maybe TRBD1 (6 bases). V lost 0 bases and J 2 bases, leaving 17 bases between the germline ends. The CDR3 contains 17 residues. Germline lookup yields CDR1 SGHRS and CDR2 YFSETQ. DNA for the CDR3: TGCGCCAGCAGCTTGGGGCCCGGGACACCTACTCAAGAGACCCAGTACTTC. The encoded protein is CASSLGPGTPTQETQYF.

In this sample, this clone turned up once. J is TRBJ1-1 and V is TRBV24-1; no definite D call. The V end was cut by 1 base, the J end by 11 bases, with 16 bases between. Germline values: CDR1 KGHDR, CDR2 SFDVKD. The CDR3 spans 14 residues. CDR3 DNA: TGTGCCACCAGTGATTTCGTGGACGGACGGGGTGCTTTCTTT. Amino acids: CATSDFVDGRGAFF.

The chain carries TRBV6-5 and TRBJ2-5; TRBD2 aligns across 8 bases. The V and J ends lost 8 bases and 5 bases, in that order; junction bases with no gene match: 1. Germline values: CDR1 MNHEY, CDR2 SVGAGI. CDR3 length equals 11 residues. CDR3 DNA: TGTGCCAGCCGGGGGGGGGAGACCCAGTACTTC. It is translated as CASRGGETQYF.

This rearrangement joins TRBV18 to TRBJ1-1; 9 bases agree with TRBD1. Germline values: CDR1 KGHSH, CDR2 LQKENI. Trimming at V came to 3 bases and at J to 7 bases, leaving 6 bases not matched to a gene. This CDR3 comprises 14 residues. CDR3 in amino acids: CASSPRTGAYEAFF. The CDR3 DNA is TGTGCCAGCTCACCTCGGACAGGGGCCTATGAAGCTTTCTTT.

This clone showed up just once. This chain connects TRBV4-1 to TRBJ1-2, with 10 nucleotides matching TRBD1. Germline CDR1 and CDR2: MGHRA and YSYEKL. With V trimmed by 4 bases and J by 11 bases, 7 bases remained unmatched. The CDR3 consists of 13 residues. This CDR3 is CASSPGTGAPYTF. Here the CDR3 DNA reads TGCGCCAGCAGCCCTGGGACAGGGGCCCCTTACACCTTC.

The V and J genes are TRBV2 and TRBJ1-3; D might be TRBD1 (5 bases). There are 16 residues in the CDR3. The V end was cut by 4 bases, the J end by 0 bases, with 13 bases between. Per the germline V gene, CDR1 is SNHLY and CDR2 is FYNNEI. This chain's CDR3 is CASSVRQRISGNTIYF. In DNA, the CDR3 is TGTGCCAGCAGTGTCCGACAGCGAATCTCTGGAAACACCATATATTTT.

This clone was counted between two and nine times. The chain couples TRBV9 to TRBJ1-5, with TRBD1 matching 7 bases. V lost 0 bases, J lost 4 bases, and 4 bases stayed unmatched. Germline CDR1 and CDR2: SGDLS and YYNGEE. This CDR3 comprises 15 residues. This CDR3 reads CASSVGGTANQPQHF. CDR3 sequence (DNA): TGTGCCAGCAGCGTAGGGGGGACAGCTAATCAGCCCCAGCATTTT.

The rearrangement uses TRBV9 and TRBJ1-1, with 7 bases aligning to TRBD1. V lost 2 bases and J lost 0; bases outside the gene matches: 13. The CDR3 extends over 18 amino acids. Germline CDR1 SGDLS, CDR2 YYNGEE. CDR3 residues: CASSVGEGASGMNTEAFF. For the CDR3, the DNA is TGTGCCAGCAGCGTGGGCGAGGGGGCTTCGGGGATGAACACTGAAGCTTTCTTT.

The rearrangement joins TRBV6-2 or TRBV6-3 to TRBJ2-5; unclear D gene. The CDR3 runs to 12 residues. The ends were cut back, 4 bases at V and 3 bases at J, with 6 bases in the middle. CDR1 is MNHEY and CDR2 is SVGEGT in the germline V gene. The CDR3, as DNA: TGTGCCAGCAGTTCCCCCGAAGAGACCCAGTACTTC. This sequence encodes CASSSPEETQYF.

The chain recombines TRBV9 with TRBJ2-2; D is possibly TRBD2 (6 bases). CDR1 and CDR2 from the germline V gene are SGDLS and YYNGEE. V was shortened by 1 base and J by 0 bases, with 7 bases between the two germline ends. CDR3 length: 15 amino acids. The CDR3 DNA is TGTGCCAGCAGCGTACGGGGGTCGAACACCGGGGAGCTGTTTTTT. This translates into CASSVRGSNTGELFF.

This clone was counted only a few times. The CDR3 DNA is TGTGCCAGTAGTCTCGACAGGGATGGCTACACCTTC. Translated: CASSLDRDGYTF. The rearrangement joins TRBV19 to TRBJ1-2; 7 nucleotides match TRBD1. V lost 5 bases and J lost 6; bases outside the gene matches: 3. The germline V gene has CDR1 LNHDA and CDR2 SQIVND (reference sequence). The CDR3 has 12 amino acids.

This chain uses TRBV14 with TRBJ2-5, with D possibly TRBD2 on 6 matching bases. This CDR3 contains 16 residues. Germline lookup yields CDR1 SGHDN and CDR2 FVKESK. V dropped 1 base and J dropped 4 bases, with 16 bases sitting between them. CDR3 loop: CASSQVRGTWGETQYF. CDR3 nucleotide sequence: TGTGCCAGCAGCCAAGTCCGGGGGACCTGGGGAGAGACCCAGTACTTC.

The chain carries TRBV6-5 and TRBJ2-3; tentative D call: TRBD1 (5 bases). Germline V gives CDR1 MNHEY, CDR2 SVGAGI. The CDR3 is 12 residues long. Between the trimmed V and J ends, which lost 7 bases and 6 bases, there was a span of 11 bases. The chain's CDR3 is CASKGLADTQYF. In DNA, the CDR3 is TGTGCCAGCAAGGGGCTGGCGGATACGCAGTATTTT.

The V gene is TRBV25-1, the J gene TRBJ1-1, with D perhaps matching TRBD1 (6 bases). The CDR3 loop spans 16 amino acids. The germline V gene has CDR1 MGHDK and CDR2 SYGVNS. V was cut by 2 bases and J by 4 bases, with 17 bases left in between. CDR3 sequence (DNA): TGTGCCAGCAGTGAAATGGGGGCCCGATGGGGCACTGAAGCTTTCTTT. This gives the protein CASSEMGARWGTEAFF.

V and J are TRBV5-1 and TRBJ2-5, with D possibly being TRBD1 (6 bases). Germline loops: CDR1 SGHRS, CDR2 YFSETQ. The CDR3 spans 16 residues. V shed 4 bases and J shed 4 bases, with 20 bases lying between them. The chain's CDR3 is CASSPPGHLGGETQYF. CDR3 in DNA: TGCGCCAGCAGCCCGCCCGGACATTTAGGGGGAGAGACCCAGTACTTC.

The chain recombines TRBV7-3 with TRBJ2-1; D perhaps matches TRBD1 (6 bases). The CDR3 has 11 amino acids. V shed 4 bases and J shed 10 bases, with 8 bases lying between them. The germline gives CDR1 SGHTA, CDR2 FQGTGA. DNA of the CDR3: TGTGCCAGCAGCTCGGGACAAGAGCAGTTCTTC. Protein: CASSSGQEQFF.

This chain connects TRBV3-1 (or the pseudogene TRBV3-2) to TRBJ1-2; D remains ambiguous. Germline V gene data show CDR1 as LGHDT and CDR2 as YNNKEL (reference sequence). Trimming cost V 4 bases and J 6 bases, with 21 bases left between them. The CDR3 covers 16 residues. CDR3 nucleotide sequence: TGTGCCAGCAGCCCATCCCGGGGATTAGCGAGGAATGGCTACACCTTC. Encoded protein: CASSPSRGLARNGYTF.

The chain carries TRBV28 and TRBJ2-7; 10 nucleotides align to TRBD1. V lost 5 bases, J lost 7 bases, and 11 bases stayed unmatched. Germline assignment: CDR1 MDHEN and CDR2 SYDVKM. The CDR3 is made up of 15 amino acids. The CDR3 protein is CASSPSTGTGEEQYF. CDR3 nucleotide sequence: TGTGCCAGCAGTCCCTCGACCGGGACAGGGGAAGAGCAGTACTTC.

The chain is built from TRBV29-1 and TRBJ1-2; D remains ambiguous. V dropped 7 bases and J dropped 3 bases, with 12 bases sitting between them. Germline V gene lookup returns CDR1 SQVTM and CDR2 ANQGSEA. The CDR3 consists of 12 residues. CDR3 in DNA: TGCAGCGCCGGGGAGGGCTACTATGGCTACACCTTC. Translating gives CSAGEGYYGYTF.

V usage is TRBV9 and J usage is TRBJ1-2; D might be TRBD1 (5 bases). The V gene lost 0 bases and the J gene lost 7 bases, with 7 bases spanning the gap. The CDR3 extends over 12 amino acids. Germline V gene lookup returns CDR1 SGDLS and CDR2 YYNGEE. Written as DNA, the CDR3 is TGTGCCAGCAGCGTAGTCGGGGGTGGCTACACCTTC. Translated, it gives CASSVVGGGYTF. Based on the CDR3 plus reference TRBV9 and TRBJ1-2, the full variable domain is DSGVTQTPKHLITATGQRVTLRCSPRSGDLSVYWYQQSLDQGLQFLIQYYNGEERAKGNILERFSAQQFPDLHSELNLSSLELGDSALYFCASSVVGGGYTFGSGTRLTVV.

The sample holds one count of this clone. The gene calls are TRBV3-1 (or the pseudogene TRBV3-2) and TRBJ1-2; perhaps TRBD1 as D (6 bases). This CDR3 has 15 residues. The germline CDR1 and CDR2 sequences are LGHDT and YNNKEL (reference sequence). V lost 4 bases, J lost 8 bases, and 20 bases lay in between. The CDR3 DNA reads as TGTGCCAGCAGCCGCGAGGACAGACCATCACGGGGCTACACCTTC. Its protein is CASSREDRPSRGYTF.

The rearrangement uses TRBV7-2 and TRBJ1-6, with 11 bases fitting TRBD1. Losses at the gene ends were 8 bases for V and 7 bases for J; bases not matched to a gene: 4. Germline CDR1 reads SGHTA; CDR2 reads FQGNSA. This CDR3 has 14 amino acids. CDR3 in DNA: TGTGCCAGCGGACAGGGGGCAAGGAATTCACCCCTCCACTTT. Translation: CASGQGARNSPLHF.

The chain is built from TRBV25-1 and TRBJ1-2; 7 bases fit TRBD1. CDR3 length: 14 amino acids. The J segment lost 3 bases and the V segment lost 6 bases, leaving 7 bases of the junction unmatched. Looked up from germline, CDR1 is MGHDK and CDR2 is SYGVNS. The CDR3 DNA reads TGTGCCAGCAGGGACACAGGGGTTTACTATGGCTACACCTTC. Its translation is CASRDTGVYYGYTF.

V is TRBV6-2 or TRBV6-3 and J is TRBJ2-1; TRBD2 might be the D (7 bases). CDR1 MNHEY and CDR2 SVGEGT come from the germline V gene. V was cut by 5 bases and J by 2 bases, with 13 bases left in between. The CDR3 is made up of 15 amino acids. CDR3 coding DNA: TGTGCCAGCAGTGTCTGGGGGGGGCCCTACAATGAGCAGTTCTTC. Translating it yields CASSVWGGPYNEQFF.

This clone was observed a handful of times. The genes are TRBV7-3 and TRBJ1-5; TRBD1 agrees at 9 bases. Germline loops: CDR1 SGHTA, CDR2 FQGTGA. Losses at the gene ends were 3 bases for V and 7 bases for J; bases not matched to a gene: 1. CDR3 length: 13 amino acids. The CDR3 DNA sequence: TGTGCCAGCAGCTTGGGACAGGGCCAGCCCCAGCATTTT. This translates into CASSLGQGQPQHF.

The chain recombines TRBV5-1 with TRBJ1-1; no clear D. The CDR3 consists of 13 residues. CDR1 SGHRS and CDR2 YFSETQ come from the germline V gene. Trimming removed 1 base from V and 3 bases from J, with 7 bases in between. CDR3 region: CASSLTRYTEAFF. The CDR3 nucleotides read TGCGCCAGCAGCTTGACCAGGTACACTGAAGCTTTCTTT.

The CDR3 bases are TGTGCCAGCTCACCAAGACTAGAGGATGGCTATGGCTACACCTTC. Amino acids: CASSPRLEDGYGYTF. This chain joins TRBV18 and TRBJ1-2, with D unclear. Trimming pared 2 bases from V and 4 bases from J, leaving 14 bases between. Germline CDR1 reads KGHSH; CDR2 reads LQKENI. The CDR3 spans 15 residues.

J is TRBJ1-1 and V is TRBV6-2 or TRBV6-3, with 7 bases fitting TRBD1. The CDR3 is 17 amino acids. CDR1 is MNHEY and CDR2 is SVGEGT in the germline V gene. V lost 2 bases, J lost 1 base, and 10 bases stayed unmatched. The CDR3 protein is CASSYGLYRTGNTEAFF. The CDR3 DNA sequence: TGTGCCAGCAGTTACGGTCTATACAGGACAGGGAACACTGAAGCTTTCTTT.